There are a few counts of the clone carrying this T cell receptor (beta chain). The antigen remains unidentified. In TCRdb, the 5' RACE reads were re-called with MiXCR into one record per CDR3 protein. Found here are 200,000 to 250,000 distinct CDR3 sequences, over 9.5% of them singletons; the top ten hold 4%. Germline V CDR1 and CDR2: SGDLS, YYNGEE. Unmatched junction bases numbered 9, after V lost 2 bases and J lost 7 bases. This CDR3 has 14 amino acids. The sample is drawn from a study of identical twins. Study-wide results and limits: With monozygotic twins, out-of-frame TCR alpha sharing exceeded what models estimated. Memory repertoires lacked the insertion deficit that abundant cord blood beta clonotypes showed.

The same sample was also used in a study of yellow fever vaccine responses in identical twins.

The chain joins TRBV9 to TRBJ2-7, with 7 bases identical to TRBD1. Sequenced input: memory (CD45RO+) T cells sorted from blood. This clonotype originated in a woman between 18 and 30 years old in good health. In nucleotides, the CDR3 is TGTGCCAGCAGCGTGACAGGGTGGCAAGATGAGCAGTACTTC. As protein: CASSVTGWQDEQYF.